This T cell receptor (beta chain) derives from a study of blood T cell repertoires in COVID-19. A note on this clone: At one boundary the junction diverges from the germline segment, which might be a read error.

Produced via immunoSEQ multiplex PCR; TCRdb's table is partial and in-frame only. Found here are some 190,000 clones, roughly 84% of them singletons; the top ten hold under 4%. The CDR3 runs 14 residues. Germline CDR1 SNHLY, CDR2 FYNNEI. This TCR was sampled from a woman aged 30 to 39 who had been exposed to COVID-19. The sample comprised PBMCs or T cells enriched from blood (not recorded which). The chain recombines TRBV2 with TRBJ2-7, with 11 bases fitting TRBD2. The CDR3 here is CASSELASGGSRHF. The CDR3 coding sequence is TGTGCCAGCAGTGAGCTGGCTAGCGGGGGGAGTAGGCACTTC.